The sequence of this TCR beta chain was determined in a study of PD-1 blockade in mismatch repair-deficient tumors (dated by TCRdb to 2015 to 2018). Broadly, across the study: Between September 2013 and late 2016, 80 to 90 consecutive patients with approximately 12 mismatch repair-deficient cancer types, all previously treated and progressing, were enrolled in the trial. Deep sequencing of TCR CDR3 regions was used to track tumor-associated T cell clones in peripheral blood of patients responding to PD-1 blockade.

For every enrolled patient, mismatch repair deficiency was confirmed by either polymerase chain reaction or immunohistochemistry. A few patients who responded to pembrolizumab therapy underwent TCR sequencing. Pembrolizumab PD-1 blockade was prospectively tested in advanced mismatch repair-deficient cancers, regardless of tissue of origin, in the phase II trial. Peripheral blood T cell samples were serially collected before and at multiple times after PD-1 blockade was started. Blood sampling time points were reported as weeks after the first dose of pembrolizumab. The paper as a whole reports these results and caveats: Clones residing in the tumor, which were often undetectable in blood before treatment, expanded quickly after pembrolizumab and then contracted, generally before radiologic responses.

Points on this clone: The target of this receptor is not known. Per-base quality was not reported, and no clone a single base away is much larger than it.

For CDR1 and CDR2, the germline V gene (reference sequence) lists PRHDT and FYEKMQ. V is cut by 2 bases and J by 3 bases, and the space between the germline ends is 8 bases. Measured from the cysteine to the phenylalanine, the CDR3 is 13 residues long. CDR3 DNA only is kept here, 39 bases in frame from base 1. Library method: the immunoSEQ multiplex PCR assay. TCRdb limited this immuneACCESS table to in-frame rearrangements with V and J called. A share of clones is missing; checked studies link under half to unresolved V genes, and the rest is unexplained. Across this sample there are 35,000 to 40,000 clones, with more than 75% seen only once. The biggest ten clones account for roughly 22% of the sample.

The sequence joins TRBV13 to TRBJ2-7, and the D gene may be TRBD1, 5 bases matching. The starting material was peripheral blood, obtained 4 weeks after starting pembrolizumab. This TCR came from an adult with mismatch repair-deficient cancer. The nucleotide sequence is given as TGTGCCAGCAGCTTAAGGGGAATCTACGAGCAGTACTTC. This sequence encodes CASSLRGIYEQYF.